This TCR beta chain was sequenced during a study of blood T cell repertoires in COVID-19 (dated by TCRdb to the early 2020s). Broadly, across the study: Samples from collaborators originated in the United States, Italy and Spain and spanned both the acute and convalescent phases of COVID-19. The material from the prospective study consisted of cDNA or gDNA derived from T cells, B-cell-depleted T cells, or PBMCs. Deeply sampled blood TCRbeta repertoires from subjects exposed to, actively infected with, or recovered from COVID-19 were included in the dataset. The repertoires were made available in a free public database intended to serve as a resource for research on the immune response to SARS-CoV-2. Samples came from the ongoing ImmuneRACE study (first 160 participants) plus 1,254 subjects from 6 global collaborators. Nearly every sample came with metadata listing a de-identified subject ID, COVID-19 status, age in years and sex. HLA class I and class II types, where available, came from metadata supplied by the sample provider rather than from assay-based typing.

Each collaborating institution followed its own protocols to collect whole blood in K2EDTA tubes. For TCRbeta analysis, collaborators shipped samples as frozen whole blood, isolated PBMCs, or DNA extracted from either of those sample types. The full study reports these points: The amount of clinical and demographic metadata varied by source and participant and was provided uncurated.

TCRbeta CDR3 regions were amplified from genomic DNA by means of the immunoSEQ Assay, a bias-controlled multiplex PCR. As for the original processing: Within the assay, amplification of reference gene primers was used to estimate how many nucleated cells each sample contained. To quantify the absolute abundance of each unique TCRbeta CDR3 rearrangement, sequence reads were collapsed and filtered. For each sample, productive Simpson clonality was calculated as the square root of Simpson's diversity index across productive rearrangements. TCRdb mirrors the immuneACCESS table, restricted to in-frame sequences. Some clones are absent from its copies; in checked studies, under half trace to an unresolved V gene, and the reason for the others is unknown. That table supplies the V and J calls and clone size; D and trimming were determined from the DNA. The sample table contains some 30,000 clones; only one count was recorded for more than 70% of them. About 13% of the sample is taken by the ten largest.

A few counts support this clone. Its antigen target is currently unknown. It has no much larger one-base neighbor in the sample; base qualities were not kept. The germline V gene sets CDR1 to MNHEY and CDR2 to SVGAGI. Ends trimmed: V by 8 bases, J by 4 bases; bases unmatched to a gene: 14. The CDR3 measures 15 amino acids from cysteine to phenylalanine. The entry retains the CDR3 DNA only, 45 bases that are in frame from base 1. What was sequenced was peripheral blood. The sequence joins TRBV6-5 to TRBJ2-7; 7 junctional bases match TRBD2. The sequence derives from a human donor with active COVID-19. The donor label of this sample is uncertain. In nucleotides, the sequence is TGTGCCAGCCATTTGGGAGGGACGGCGGGATACGAGCAGTACTTC. Its translation is CASHLGGTAGYEQYF.